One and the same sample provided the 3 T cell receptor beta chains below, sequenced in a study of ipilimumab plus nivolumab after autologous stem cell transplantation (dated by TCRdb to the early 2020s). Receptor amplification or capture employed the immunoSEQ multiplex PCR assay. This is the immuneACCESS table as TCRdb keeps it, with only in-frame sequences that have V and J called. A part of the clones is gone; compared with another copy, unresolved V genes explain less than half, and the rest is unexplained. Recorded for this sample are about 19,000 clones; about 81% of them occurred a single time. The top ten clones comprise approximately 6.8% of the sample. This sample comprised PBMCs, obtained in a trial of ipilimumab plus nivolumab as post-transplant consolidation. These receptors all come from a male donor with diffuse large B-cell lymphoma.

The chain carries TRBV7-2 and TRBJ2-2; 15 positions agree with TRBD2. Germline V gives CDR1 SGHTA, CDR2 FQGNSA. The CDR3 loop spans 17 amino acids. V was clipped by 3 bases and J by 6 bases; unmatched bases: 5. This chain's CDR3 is CASSFGLAGGASGELFF. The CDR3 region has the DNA TGTGCCAGCAGCTTTGGACTAGCGGGGGGGGCCTCCGGGGAGCTGTTTTTT.

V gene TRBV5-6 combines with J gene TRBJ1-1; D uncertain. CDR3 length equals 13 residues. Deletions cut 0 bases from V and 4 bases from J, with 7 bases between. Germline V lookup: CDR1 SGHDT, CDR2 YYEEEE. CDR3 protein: CASSLAYATEAFF. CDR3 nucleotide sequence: TGTGCCAGCAGCTTGGCCTACGCCACTGAAGCTTTCTTT.

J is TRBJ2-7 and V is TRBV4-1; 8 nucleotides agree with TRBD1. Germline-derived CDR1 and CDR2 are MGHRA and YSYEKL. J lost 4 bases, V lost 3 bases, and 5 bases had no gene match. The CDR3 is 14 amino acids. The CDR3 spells CASSQQTGEYEQYF. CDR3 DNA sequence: TGCGCCAGCAGCCAGCAGACAGGGGAGTACGAGCAGTACTTC.